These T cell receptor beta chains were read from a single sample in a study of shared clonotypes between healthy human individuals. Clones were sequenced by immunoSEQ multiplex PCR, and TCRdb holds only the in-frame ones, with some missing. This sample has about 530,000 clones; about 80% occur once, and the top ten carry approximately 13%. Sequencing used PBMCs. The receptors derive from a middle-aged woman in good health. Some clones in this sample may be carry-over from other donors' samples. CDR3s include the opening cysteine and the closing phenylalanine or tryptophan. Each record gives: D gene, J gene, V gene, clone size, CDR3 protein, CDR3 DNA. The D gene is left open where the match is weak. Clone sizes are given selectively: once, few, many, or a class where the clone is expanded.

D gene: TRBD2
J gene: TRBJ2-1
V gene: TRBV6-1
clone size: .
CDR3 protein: CASSELAGVTYNEQFF
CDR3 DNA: TGTGCCAGCAGTGAACTAGCGGGAGTGACCTACAATGAGCAGTTCTTC

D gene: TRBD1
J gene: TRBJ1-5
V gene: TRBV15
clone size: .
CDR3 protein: CATSGDRVQPQHF
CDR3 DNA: TGTGCCACCAGTGGGGACAGGGTCCAGCCCCAGCATTTT

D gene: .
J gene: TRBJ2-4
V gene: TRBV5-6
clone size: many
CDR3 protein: CASSLDGGTPGLGNIQYF
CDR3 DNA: TGTGCCAGCAGCTTGGATGGGGGAACCCCCGGTTTGGGAAACATTCAGTACTTC

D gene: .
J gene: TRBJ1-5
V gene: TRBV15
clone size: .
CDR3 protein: CATSRRAGAGSNQPQHF
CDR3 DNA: TGTGCCACCAGCAGGAGGGCGGGGGCCGGGAGCAATCAGCCCCAGCATTTT

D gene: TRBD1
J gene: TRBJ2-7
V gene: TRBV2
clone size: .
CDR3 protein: CASSDGDRGTYEQYF
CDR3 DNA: TGTGCCAGCAGTGATGGGGACAGGGGAACCTACGAGCAGTACTTC

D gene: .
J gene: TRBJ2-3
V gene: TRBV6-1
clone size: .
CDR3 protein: CASSSTLDTQYF
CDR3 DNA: TGTGCCAGCAGTTCGACTTTAGATACGCAGTATTTT

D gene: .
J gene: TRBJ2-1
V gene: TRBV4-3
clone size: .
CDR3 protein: CASSQDEGEQFF
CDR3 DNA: TGCGCCAGCAGCCAAGATGAGGGGGAGCAGTTCTTC

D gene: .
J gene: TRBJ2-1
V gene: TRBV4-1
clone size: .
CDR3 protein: CASSQEWVYNEQFF
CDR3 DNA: TGCGCCAGCAGCCAAGAGTGGGTATACAATGAGCAGTTCTTC

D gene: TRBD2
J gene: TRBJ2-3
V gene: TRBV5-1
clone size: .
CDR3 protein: CASSLETSGSGGDTQYF
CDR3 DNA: TGCGCCAGCAGCTTGGAGACTAGCGGGAGCGGGGGAGATACGCAGTATTTT

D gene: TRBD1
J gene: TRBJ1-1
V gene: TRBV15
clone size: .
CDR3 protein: CATSRDRWGQATAEAFF
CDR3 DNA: TGTGCCACCAGCAGAGACCGCTGGGGACAGGCGACCGCTGAAGCTTTCTTT

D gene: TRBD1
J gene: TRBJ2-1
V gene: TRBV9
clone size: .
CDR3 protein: CASSLLGGHEQFF
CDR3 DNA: TGTGCCAGCAGTTTGCTAGGGGGCCATGAGCAGTTCTTC

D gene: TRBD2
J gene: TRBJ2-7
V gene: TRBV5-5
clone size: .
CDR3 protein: CASSGGAAGVPFGEQYF
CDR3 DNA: TGTGCCAGCAGCGGCGGGGCTGCGGGAGTCCCTTTTGGCGAGCAGTACTTC

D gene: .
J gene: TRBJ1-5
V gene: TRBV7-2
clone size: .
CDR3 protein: CATGQFNQPQHF
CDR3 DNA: TGTGCCACCGGACAGTTCAATCAGCCCCAGCATTTT

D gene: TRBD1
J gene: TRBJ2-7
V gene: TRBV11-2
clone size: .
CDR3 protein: CASSFQGALFEQYF
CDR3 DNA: TGTGCCAGCAGCTTCCAGGGGGCGTTATTCGAGCAGTACTTC

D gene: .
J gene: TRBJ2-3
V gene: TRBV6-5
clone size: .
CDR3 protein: CASRGGLLHTDTQYF
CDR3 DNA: TGTGCCAGCAGAGGGGGACTTCTCCACACAGATACGCAGTATTTT

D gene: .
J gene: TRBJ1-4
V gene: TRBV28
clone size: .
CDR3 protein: CASSFLQGGEKLFF
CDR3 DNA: TGTGCCAGCAGTTTTTTACAGGGTGGGGAAAAACTGTTTTTT